Each of the 20 T cell receptor beta chains below was sequenced from the same sample in a study of beta chain features in type 1 diabetes. Expressed TCRB transcripts were sequenced because the entire RNA isolate underwent reverse transcription. TCRdb's table, derived via immunoSEQ multiplex PCR, lists solely in-frame clones and lacks some. Here the sample spans 680,000 or so clones, roughly 15% being singletons. Sequencing was performed on naive CD4+ T cells from blood. These TCRs come from a young man in good health.

The CDR3 bases are TGTGCCAGCAGCACTAGGACTAGCGGGGCTGTATCAGATACGCAGTATTTT. Its translation: CASSTRTSGAVSDTQYF. J is TRBJ2-3 and V is TRBV7-9, with 12 bases that match TRBD2. The junction had 10 bases not matched to a gene; V was cut back by 5 bases and J by 4 bases. The CDR3 sequence is 17 residues long. Germline assignment: CDR1 SEHNR and CDR2 FQNEAQ (reference sequence).

The gene calls are TRBV9 and TRBJ2-2; no clear D gene. The V gene lost 2 bases and the J gene lost 1 base, with 9 bases spanning the gap. The V gene's germline CDR1 is SGDLS and CDR2 YYNGEE. This CDR3 is built from 15 residues. The CDR3 reads CASSVGGGNTGELFF. The CDR3 DNA follows: TGTGCCAGCAGCGTGGGCGGCGGGAACACCGGGGAGCTGTTTTTT.

The chain recombines TRBV5-4 with TRBJ2-3, with D perhaps TRBD1 or TRBD2 (5 bases each). Germline CDR1 is SGHNT and CDR2 is YYREEE (reference sequence). The ends were cut back, 2 bases at V and 1 base at J, with 8 bases in the middle. The CDR3 covers 14 residues. The CDR3 sequence is CASSFPGRTDTQYF. The CDR3 region has the DNA TGTGCCAGCAGCTTCCCGGGACGCACAGATACGCAGTATTTT.

The gene calls are TRBV27 and TRBJ2-1, with D maybe TRBD1 (6 bases). V was shortened by 10 bases and J by 6 bases, with 13 bases between the two germline ends. The CDR3 is made up of 12 amino acids. Germline CDR1 is MNHEY and CDR2 is SMNVEV (reference sequence). The CDR3 region is CATDEGGNEQFF. The DNA for the CDR3 is TGTGCCACCGACGAAGGGGGCAATGAGCAGTTCTTC.

This clone was counted a few times. The chain has TRBV5-1 and TRBJ1-2, with 7 nucleotides matching TRBD1. V dropped 0 bases and J dropped 7; count of bases not matched to a gene: 6. Germline V gene data show CDR1 as SGHRS and CDR2 as YFSETQ. This CDR3 comprises 14 residues. In nucleotides, the CDR3 is TGCGCCAGCAGCTTGGCCGCGACAGGGAGTGGCTACACCTTC. It specifies CASSLAATGSGYTF. The entire variable domain, with the rest obtained from reference TRBV5-1 and TRBJ1-2, is as follows: KAGVTQTPRYLIKTRGQQVTLSCSPISGHRSVSWYQQTPGQGLQFLFEYFSETQRNKGNFPGRFSGRQFSNSRSEMNVSTLELGDSALYLCASSLAATGSGYTFGSGTRLTVV.

This clone was seen a few times. The chain has TRBV7-9 and TRBJ2-3; 13 bases fit TRBD2. V lost 3 bases and J lost 4; bases outside the gene matches: 10. CDR1 is SEHNR, CDR2 FQNEAQ, per germline (reference sequence). CDR3 length: 18 residues. The chain's CDR3 is CASSFPGLAGLGADTQYF. CDR3 sequence (DNA): TGTGCCAGCAGCTTCCCGGGACTAGCGGGGCTGGGGGCAGATACGCAGTATTTT.

This clone was detected only a few times. DNA of the CDR3: TGTGCCAGCAGCTGGACAGGGAGGTCGGAAGTCACTGAAGCTTTCTTT. Translation gives CASSWTGRSEVTEAFF. J is TRBJ1-1 and V is TRBV5-4; 8 nucleotides agree with TRBD1. Germline CDR1 and CDR2: SGHNT and YYREEE (reference sequence). V lost 3 bases, J lost 4 bases, and 11 bases stayed unmatched. This CDR3 has 16 amino acids.

The rearrangement joins TRBV11-1 to TRBJ1-5, with 9 bases matching TRBD1. Germline CDR1 is SGHAT and CDR2 is FQDESV (reference sequence). The CDR3 spans 16 residues. The V segment lost 5 bases and the J segment 5 bases; nucleotides outside the gene matches: 10. CDR3 in amino acids: CASSILSTGGDQPQHF. CDR3 sequence (DNA): TGTGCCAGCAGCATACTCTCGACAGGGGGAGATCAGCCCCAGCATTTT.

The gene calls are TRBV7-2 and TRBJ1-2, with 7 bases that match TRBD1. The V gene end was trimmed by 8 bases and the J gene end by 5 bases; junction bases not matched to a gene: 20. Per the germline V gene, CDR1 is SGHTA and CDR2 is FQGNSA. CDR3 size: 17 residues. DNA for the CDR3: TGTGCCAGCTACCTCCGGGACAGTCAGGGAGTGGGGTATGGCTACACCTTC. Protein product: CASYLRDSQGVGYGYTF.

A few counts support this clone. This chain joins TRBV29-1 and TRBJ2-3, with D possibly matching TRBD2 (7 bases). The V gene's germline CDR1 is SQVTM and CDR2 ANQGSEA. This CDR3 is 13 amino acids long. Trimming removed 6 bases from V and 4 bases from J, with 14 bases in between. CDR3 DNA: TGCAGCGTGAGCTGGGGGGGCCCAGATACGCAGTATTTT. Its protein is CSVSWGGPDTQYF.

CDR3 DNA: TGTGCCAGCAGCTTTTTCTCGGAAGACACTGAAGCTTTCTTT. Amino acids: CASSFFSEDTEAFF. The gene calls are TRBV7-2 and TRBJ1-1, with D uncertain. Germline CDR1 and CDR2: SGHTA and FQGNSA. V was shortened by 3 bases and J by 3 bases, with 11 bases between the two germline ends. The CDR3 is 14 amino acids.

A few counts support this clone. The genes are TRBV7-2 and TRBJ2-3; 7 nucleotides agree with TRBD2. The CDR3 is made up of 15 amino acids. Trimming at V came to 4 bases and at J to 3 bases, leaving 7 bases not matched to a gene. The germline V gene encodes CDR1 SGHTA and CDR2 FQGNSA. This chain's CDR3 is CASSYGGSGTDTQYF. The CDR3, as DNA: TGTGCCAGCAGCTATGGGGGTAGCGGGACAGATACGCAGTATTTT.

This clone appeared a few times. The chain combines TRBV27 with TRBJ1-1, with D uncertain. The germline V gene encodes CDR1 MNHEY and CDR2 SMNVEV (reference sequence). V was trimmed by 5 bases and J by 11 bases, leaving 12 bases between them. The CDR3 covers 11 residues. The CDR3 sequence: CASSANSRAFF. DNA for the CDR3: TGTGCCAGCAGTGCCAATTCGCGCGCTTTCTTT.

The CDR3 spells CASSPQRGRTNTGELFF. The CDR3 nucleotides read TGTGCCAGCAGTCCCCAACGGGGCAGAACGAACACCGGGGAGCTGTTTTTT. This chain uses TRBV27 with TRBJ2-2; D tentatively fits TRBD1 or TRBD2 (5 bases each). Trimming shortened V by 5 bases and J by 0 bases, and 16 bases separated the two germline ends. Per germline, CDR1 MNHEY and CDR2 SMNVEV (reference sequence). The CDR3 spans 17 residues.

The chain has TRBV9 and TRBJ2-2; no firm D call. V was pared by 4 bases and J by 2 bases, with 9 bases between. Germline values: CDR1 SGDLS, CDR2 YYNGEE. This CDR3 is built from 14 residues. In nucleotides, the CDR3 is TGTGCCAGCAGCTCCTGGCCAAACACCGGGGAGCTGTTTTTT. This encodes CASSSWPNTGELFF. The variable domain in full, completed from reference TRBV9 and TRBJ2-2, reads DSGVTQTPKHLITATGQRVTLRCSPRSGDLSVYWYQQSLDQGLQFLIQYYNGEERAKGNILERFSAQQFPDLHSELNLSSLELGDSALYFCASSSWPNTGELFFGEGSRLTVL.

The sample holds a few counts of this clone. This sequence joins TRBV27 and TRBJ2-1; maybe TRBD2 (6 bases). The length of the CDR3 is 16 residues. The germline V gene has CDR1 MNHEY and CDR2 SMNVEV (reference sequence). The V end was cut by 0 bases, the J end by 4 bases, with 13 bases between. In nucleotides, the CDR3 is TGTGCCAGCAGTTTATCCGGGGGAGTTCTGTACAATGAGCAGTTCTTC. This gives the protein CASSLSGGVLYNEQFF.

This clone was seen only a few times. This sequence joins TRBV4-3 and TRBJ1-2; D possibly corresponds to TRBD1 (6 bases). This CDR3 has 15 amino acids. The V end lost 1 base, the J end lost 3 bases, and 12 bases lay between the germline ends. Looked up from germline, CDR1 is LGHNA and CDR2 is YSLEER. The CDR3 nucleotides read TGCGCCAGCAGCCAAGTTCGACAGGAGGACTATGGCTACACCTTC. Translated, it gives CASSQVRQEDYGYTF.

This clone was recorded many times. The chain recombines TRBV23-1 with TRBJ1-4; D not resolved. TRBV23-1 qualifies as an ORF whose function is uncertain. This CDR3 has 14 residues. The V gene lost 8 bases and the J gene lost 5 bases, with 15 bases spanning the gap. CDR3 nucleotide sequence: TGCGCCAGCGGTCGACGCCTGAGGAATGAAAAACTGTTTTTT. It specifies CASGRRLRNEKLFF.

This chain joins TRBV5-4 and TRBJ2-1; 7 bases are a match to TRBD1. CDR1 is SGHNT and CDR2 is YYREEE in the germline V gene (reference sequence). This CDR3 is built from 14 residues. Trimming at V came to 5 bases and at J to 5 bases, leaving 7 bases not matched to a gene. Here the CDR3 reads CASRLQGPHNEQFF. The CDR3 nucleotides read TGTGCCAGCAGGTTACAGGGGCCCCACAATGAGCAGTTCTTC.

The CDR3 DNA follows: TGCGCCAGCAGCTTCCCCAAAGGACAGGGGGCTCGTGGACTAGCGGGACCCGCGGAGACCCAGTACTTC. Translation gives CASSFPKGQGARGLAGPAETQYF. V and J are TRBV5-1 and TRBJ2-5; D perhaps matches TRBD2 (12 bases). The germline V gene has CDR1 SGHRS and CDR2 YFSETQ. The V end lost 2 bases, the J end lost 5 bases, and 40 bases lay between the germline ends. The CDR3 covers 23 residues.